The rows below give T cell receptor beta chains drawn from one sample of a study of blood T cell repertoires in COVID-19. The assay was immunoSEQ multiplex PCR, and TCRdb's table has in-frame clones only and misses some. This sample carries about 290,000 clones, 89% of them seen once, and the ten largest clones take 0.94%. Sequenced input: peripheral blood. The receptors were gathered from a woman aged 35 to 49 who had recovered from COVID-19. Each CDR3 is given with its conserved first and last residue. A D gene is named only where the DNA matches it firmly. Expanded clones are given a class, and other clones once, few, many or no size at all.

CDR3 protein | CDR3 DNA | V gene | clone size | D gene | J gene | CDR3 length
CASSLALSGQGSDTQYF | TGTGCCAGCAGCTTGGCGTTGTCGGGACAGGGTTCAGATACGCAGTATTTT | TRBV5-8 | . | TRBD1 | TRBJ2-3 | 17
CASSWARAPDTGELFF | TGTGCCAGCAGCTGGGCCCGTGCACCTGATACCGGGGAGCTGTTTTTT | TRBV5-4 | . | . | TRBJ2-2 | 16
CASSETGLWETQYF | TGTGCCAGCAGCGAGACAGGGCTTTGGGAGACCCAGTACTTC | TRBV9 | . | TRBD1 | TRBJ2-5 | 14
CASSEKGPRKSNQPQHF | TGTGCCAGCAGTGAAAAAGGTCCCAGGAAGAGCAATCAGCCCCAGCATTTT | TRBV2 | . | . | TRBJ1-5 | 17
CASTSGTSYNEQFF | TGTGCCAGCACCTCCGGGACATCCTACAATGAGCAGTTCTTC | TRBV28 | . | . | TRBJ2-1 | 14
CASSFLRQGEAFF | TGTGCCAGCAGCTTCTTGAGACAGGGTGAAGCTTTCTTT | TRBV7-8 | . | TRBD1 | TRBJ1-1 | 13
CASSLDVGGANGKYF | TGCGCCAGCAGCTTGGATGTTGGGGGCGCAAATGGGAAGTACTTC | TRBV5-1 | . | . | TRBJ2-7 | 15
CASSPTEGQPTYNEQFF | TGTGCCAGCAGCCCCACGGAGGGCCAACCAACTTACAATGAGCAGTTCTTC | TRBV11-3 | . | . | TRBJ2-1 | 17
CSASQGTDTQYF | TGCAGCGCCTCACAAGGCACAGATACGCAGTATTTT | TRBV29-1 | . | . | TRBJ2-3 | 12
CASSVGLAGAGYEQFF | TGTGCCAGCAGCGTAGGACTAGCGGGAGCGGGCTATGAGCAGTTCTTC | TRBV9 | . | TRBD2 | TRBJ2-1 | 16
CASSAGTSGSPRRSYEQFF | TGCGCCAGCAGCGCAGGGACTAGCGGGAGTCCCAGGAGGAGCTATGAGCAGTTCTTC | TRBV5-1 | . | TRBD2 | TRBJ2-1 | 19
CASRQGGLSYEQYF | TGTGCCAGCAGACAGGGGGGACTTTCCTACGAGCAGTACTTC | TRBV6-6 | . | TRBD1 | TRBJ2-7 | 14
CASSLEGANQPQHF | TGTGCCAGCAGCCTCGAGGGGGCTAACCAGCCCCAGCATTTT | TRBV5-5 | . | TRBD1 | TRBJ1-5 | 14
CASSPRRAEQETQYF | TGTGCCAGCTCACCCCGGAGAGCGGAACAAGAGACCCAGTACTTC | TRBV18 | . | . | TRBJ2-5 | 15
CASSPGGHINEKLFF | TGTGCCAGCTCACCGGGAGGACATATTAATGAAAAACTGTTTTTT | TRBV18 | . | . | TRBJ1-4 | 15
CASSEPPREAFF | TGTGCCAGCAGTGAACCCCCGCGTGAAGCTTTCTTT | TRBV6-1 | once | . | TRBJ1-1 | 12
CASSLFPSTDTQYF | TGTGCCAGCAGCTTATTTCCGAGCACAGATACGCAGTATTTT | TRBV11-1 | . | . | TRBJ2-3 | 14
CAWSVGQGDYRTEAFF | TGTGCCTGGAGTGTGGGACAGGGTGATTATCGCACTGAAGCTTTCTTT | TRBV30 | . | TRBD1 | TRBJ1-1 | 16
CASSVAPTGGGNEQFF | TGTGCCAGCAGCGTAGCGCCCACTGGGGGGGGCAATGAGCAGTTCTTC | TRBV9 | . | TRBD2 | TRBJ2-1 | 16
CASTWTGADTQYF | TGTGCCAGCACCTGGACAGGGGCAGATACGCAGTATTTT | TRBV11-2 | few | TRBD1 | TRBJ2-3 | 13
CASRSLAVAYNEQFF | TGTGCCAGCAGGTCACTAGCGGTAGCTTACAATGAGCAGTTCTTC | TRBV28 | . | TRBD2 | TRBJ2-1 | 15
CASSPQGNYGYTF | TGTGCCAGTTCGCCTCAGGGTAACTATGGCTACACCTTC | TRBV19 | . | . | TRBJ1-2 | 13
CASSIVGGLDTQYF | TGTGCCAGTAGTATAGTTGGGGGCCTCGATACGCAGTATTTT | TRBV19 | once | . | TRBJ2-3 | 14
CAISYSGAYTGELFF | TGTGCCATCAGTTATTCGGGTGCGTACACCGGGGAGCTGTTTTTT | TRBV10-3 | few | . | TRBJ2-2 | 15
CASSSGLAFTGELFF | TGTGCCAGCAGCTCCGGACTAGCGTTCACCGGGGAGCTGTTTTTT | TRBV11-3 | . | TRBD2 | TRBJ2-2 | 15
CASSHRESYEQYF | TGTGCCAGCAGCCACAGGGAATCCTACGAGCAGTACTTC | TRBV6-6 | . | . | TRBJ2-7 | 13
CASSTKRGRDTEAFF | TGTGCCAGCAGTACGAAAAGGGGGCGGGACACTGAAGCTTTCTTT | TRBV5-4 | . | TRBD1 | TRBJ1-1 | 15
CASSEGGARSPLHF | TGTGCCAGCAGCGAAGGGGGCGCAAGGTCACCCCTCCACTTT | TRBV6-2/TRBV6-3 | . | TRBD1 | TRBJ1-6 | 14
CASSPGLAGTDTQYF | TGTGCCAGCAGCCCAGGACTAGCGGGAACAGATACGCAGTATTTT | TRBV9 | . | TRBD2 | TRBJ2-3 | 15
CATSDTQSKLFF | TGTGCCACCAGTGACACTCAATCAAAACTGTTTTTT | TRBV24-1 | once | . | TRBJ1-4 | 12
CASSLDLDGLYEQYF | TGTGCCAGCAGCTTGGACCTAGACGGACTCTACGAGCAGTACTTC | TRBV5-4 | . | . | TRBJ2-7 | 15
CASSQEGSLAGVNEQFF | TGCGCCAGCAGCCAAGAGGGGTCGCTAGCGGGAGTCAATGAGCAGTTCTTC | TRBV4-1 | . | TRBD2 | TRBJ2-1 | 17
CASSLAGESTEAFF | TGCGCCAGCAGCTTGGCTGGGGAGAGCACTGAAGCTTTCTTT | TRBV5-1 | . | . | TRBJ1-1 | 14
CASSPRRGRHLEQYF | TGTGCCAGCAGCCCCCGTCGAGGGAGGCATCTCGAGCAGTACTTC | TRBV7-9 | . | . | TRBJ2-7 | 15
CASSQGAVELASPLHF | TGTGCCAGCAGCCAAGGGGCAGTTGAGCTTGCCTCACCCCTCCACTTT | TRBV3-1/TRBV3-2 | once | . | TRBJ1-6 | 16
CAWISVSGNTIYF | TGTGCCTGGATTTCGGTCTCTGGAAACACCATATATTTT | TRBV30 | . | . | TRBJ1-3 | 13
CASSIDLGRGLYEQYF | TGTGCCAGTAGTATAGATCTCGGCAGGGGCCTCTACGAGCAGTACTTC | TRBV19 | . | . | TRBJ2-7 | 16
CASTSGSTDEQFF | TGTGCCAGCACCAGCGGGAGTACGGATGAGCAGTTCTTC | TRBV12-3/TRBV12-4 | . | TRBD2 | TRBJ2-1 | 13
CASRLAVSYNEQFF | TGTGCCAGCAGACTAGCGGTCTCCTACAATGAGCAGTTCTTC | TRBV6-5 | . | TRBD2 | TRBJ2-1 | 14
CASSTGTIQPQHF | TGCGCCAGCTCGACCGGGACAATACAGCCCCAGCATTTT | TRBV10-2 | . | . | TRBJ1-5 | 13
CASSLAWADGPGLAYEQYF | TGTGCCAGCAGCTTAGCCTGGGCCGATGGGCCAGGCCTCGCCTACGAGCAGTACTTC | TRBV7-9 | . | . | TRBJ2-7 | 19
CSSLLRGVRCEQYF | TGCAGCTCACTCCTCAGGGGGGTTAGGTGTGAGCAGTACTTC | TRBV29-1 | . | . | TRBJ2-7 | 14
CASSFDRVGPYGYTF | TGTGCCAGCAGCTTTGACAGGGTTGGGCCCTATGGCTACACCTTC | TRBV21-1 | once | . | TRBJ1-2 | 15
CATSRVGAGAEAFF | TGTGCCACCAGCAGAGTGGGGGCGGGGGCTGAAGCTTTCTTT | TRBV15 | . | . | TRBJ1-1 | 14
CASSPNRGALHF | TGTGCCAGTAGCCCAAACCGGGGTGCCCTCCACTTT | TRBV19 | . | . | TRBJ1-6 | 12
CASSEGGISNQPQHF | TGTGCCAGTAGTGAAGGGGGCATCAGCAATCAGCCCCAGCATTTT | TRBV19 | few | TRBD1 | TRBJ1-5 | 15
CASSLTSLVSNEQFF | TGTGCCAGCAGCTTAACGAGCCTAGTTTCCAATGAGCAGTTCTTC | TRBV7-3 | once | . | TRBJ2-1 | 15
CASSPLAGGSYEQYF | TGTGCCAGCTCACCACTAGCGGGAGGCTCCTACGAGCAGTACTTC | TRBV18 | . | TRBD2 | TRBJ2-7 | 15
CASSFSRENTGELFF | TGTGCCAGCAGCTTCTCGCGGGAGAACACCGGGGAGCTGTTTTTT | TRBV5-4 | . | . | TRBJ2-2 | 15
CASSEVIGGNEKLFF | TGTGCCAGCAGTGAAGTGATCGGTGGTAATGAAAAACTGTTTTTT | TRBV2 | . | . | TRBJ1-4 | 15
CASSPTGQGTAFF | TGTGCCAGCAGCCCTACGGGACAGGGTACCGCTTTCTTT | TRBV5-4 | . | TRBD1 | TRBJ1-1 | 13
CASSQVPSSTDTQYF | TGTGCCAGCAGCCAAGTCCCTAGTTCAACAGATACGCAGTATTTT | TRBV3-1/TRBV3-2 | . | . | TRBJ2-3 | 15
CASTPGGYGYTF | TGTGCCAGTACCCCCGGCGGCTATGGCTACACCTTC | TRBV19 | . | . | TRBJ1-2 | 12
CASSTPGQGGNTIYF | TGTGCCAGCAGTACCCCGGGACAGGGGGGAAACACCATATATTTT | TRBV6-5 | . | TRBD1 | TRBJ1-3 | 15
CASSPQNNEQFF | TGTGCCAGCAGCCCCCAGAACAATGAGCAGTTCTTC | TRBV7-2 | . | . | TRBJ2-1 | 12
CASSPRDTQETQYF | TGTGCCAGCAGCCCTAGGGACACTCAAGAGACCCAGTACTTC | TRBV14 | . | . | TRBJ2-5 | 14